Listed below are T cell receptor beta chains from one sample, sequenced in a study of PD-1 blockade in classical Hodgkin lymphoma. Method: immunoSEQ multiplex PCR; TCRdb's copy keeps in-frame clones and lacks some. This sample carries about 47,000 clones, 80% of them seen once, and the ten largest clones take around a fifth. The sample was peripheral blood mononuclear cells (PBMCs), taken before the fourth cycle of nivolumab. These receptors were obtained from a human donor with classical Hodgkin lymphoma. CDR3s include the opening cysteine and the closing phenylalanine or tryptophan. Each record gives: clone size, D gene, V gene, J gene, CDR3 DNA, CDR3 protein. A D gene is named only where the DNA matches it firmly. Not every row has a clone size; where given, it reads once, few, many or a size class.

-	-	TRBV9	TRBJ2-1	TGTGCCAGCAGCAGGACATTTGGCTCCTACAATGAGCAGTTCTTC	CASSRTFGSYNEQFF
-	TRBD1	TRBV5-1	TRBJ1-6	TGCGCCAGCAGCCCGGGACAGGGCTACAGCTCCTATAATTCACCCCTCCACTTT	CASSPGQGYSSYNSPLHF
-	TRBD2	TRBV18	TRBJ2-1	TGTGCCAGCTCGCTGACTAGCTCAAATGAGCAGTTCTTC	CASSLTSSNEQFF
-	-	TRBV9	TRBJ2-1	TGTGCCAGCAGCGTAGGAGCCTTCTCCTACAATGAGCAGTTCTTC	CASSVGAFSYNEQFF
once	-	TRBV2	TRBJ2-7	TGTGCCAGCAGTGAGGCAGGGCCCGTATACGAGCAGTACTTC	CASSEAGPVYEQYF
-	-	TRBV7-8	TRBJ2-7	TGTGCCAGCAGCTTAGAGGCCAGAGCAAATTTCTACGAGCAGTACTTC	CASSLEARANFYEQYF
-	-	TRBV28	TRBJ2-2	TGTGCCAGCAGTCCCACCCCAGGGTCTACCGGGGAGCTGTTTTTT	CASSPTPGSTGELFF
few	TRBD2	TRBV5-4	TRBJ2-1	TGTGCCAGCAGCCCAGGGACTAGCAGGAGGAATGAGCAGTTCTTC	CASSPGTSRRNEQFF
-	-	TRBV29-1	TRBJ1-2	TGCAGCGTTGGAAGTAGGCAGGCAAGTTGGGGCTACACCTTC	CSVGSRQASWGYTF
-	-	TRBV7-3	TRBJ2-1	TGTGCCAGCAGCTTAACGTCACTAGCAGGCAATGAGCAGTTCTTC	CASSLTSLAGNEQFF
-	TRBD2	TRBV27	TRBJ2-2	TGTGCCAGCAGTTTAAGGGACTACCGCCGGGAGCTGTTTTTT	CASSLRDYRRELFF
-	-	TRBV29-1	TRBJ1-5	TGCAGCGTGAGCGGAGGGTTGAGCAATCAGCCCCAGCATTTT	CSVSGGLSNQPQHF
-	-	TRBV6-5	TRBJ1-2	TGTGCCAGCAGTCCAACCCGGGGGTCTAACTATGGCTACACCTTC	CASSPTRGSNYGYTF
-	-	TRBV2	TRBJ2-2	TGTGCCAGCAGTGTTTACAGGGGGGGCACCGGGGAGCTGTTTTTT	CASSVYRGGTGELFF
-	-	TRBV28	TRBJ2-3	TGTGCCAGCCTGGCGGGTGTAGGTACGCAGTATTTT	CASLAGVGTQYF
-	-	TRBV5-1	TRBJ2-2	TGCGCCAGCAGCTCCGGTTCGGACACCGGGGAGCTGTTTTTT	CASSSGSDTGELFF
-	-	TRBV19	TRBJ1-1	TGTGCCAGTAAGCAACTAACCGGGAAAAACACTGAAGCTTTCTTT	CASKQLTGKNTEAFF
-	TRBD1	TRBV7-2	TRBJ2-3	TGTGCCAGCAGCCTCCAGGGGGCGCGAGCAGATACGCAGTATTTT	CASSLQGARADTQYF
once	-	TRBV5-4	TRBJ1-3	TGTGCCAGCAGCTTCGCGGCTGGAAACACCATATATTTT	CASSFAAGNTIYF
-	TRBD1	TRBV18	TRBJ1-5	TGTGCCAGCTCACCGGGACAGGGGTACAATCAGCCCCAGCATTTT	CASSPGQGYNQPQHF
few	-	TRBV6-5	TRBJ1-1	TGTGCCAGCAGCGTCCGACCGGGGGCCGAAGCTTTCTTT	CASSVRPGAEAFF
-	TRBD1	TRBV5-1	TRBJ1-1	TGCGCCAGCAGCTTGCAGGGGGTGGCTGTCACTGAAGCTTTCTTT	CASSLQGVAVTEAFF
-	TRBD2	TRBV5-4	TRBJ2-3	TGTGCCAGCAGCCTGACTAGCGGGGGGCCGGGTACGCAGTATTTT	CASSLTSGGPGTQYF
-	-	TRBV27	TRBJ1-2	TGTGCCAGCAGTTTGTCTTTTGGACCGCTCTATGGCTACACCTTC	CASSLSFGPLYGYTF
-	-	TRBV15	TRBJ1-2	TGTGCCACCAGCAGAGTTGAGGGTGAGCTCTATGGCTACACCTTC	CATSRVEGELYGYTF
once	TRBD1	TRBV5-4	TRBJ1-1	TGTGCCAGCAGCTTGGGGACAGGGGTCTCTGAAGCTTTCTTT	CASSLGTGVSEAFF
-	-	TRBV28	TRBJ1-2	TGTGCCAGCAGTTCCCCATTGAAGGGCTACACCTTC	CASSSPLKGYTF
few	TRBD1	TRBV7-2	TRBJ2-7	TGTGCCAGCAGCTCCCCTCTACGACAGGGGGTAACCTACGAGCAGTACTTC	CASSSPLRQGVTYEQYF
-	-	TRBV30	TRBJ1-1	TGTGCCTGGAGTGTACGGAGGGCTGAAGCTTTCTTT	CAWSVRRAEAFF
-	TRBD1	TRBV28	TRBJ1-5	TGTGCCAGCAGTTTAGGAGGGACAGTTAGCAATCAGCCCCAGCATTTT	CASSLGGTVSNQPQHF
few	-	TRBV7-2	TRBJ1-5	TGTGCCAGCAGCCCCGGACCACTTATGGCCCAGCATTTT	CASSPGPLMAQHF
few	-	TRBV5-1	TRBJ1-1	TGCGCCAGCAGCTTCTCGGGGGAAGGTACTGAAGCTTTCTTT	CASSFSGEGTEAFF
-	-	TRBV6-1	TRBJ1-5	TGTGCCAGCAAGGGCGGTGGCGGGCAGCCCCAGCATTTT	CASKGGGGQPQHF
-	-	TRBV5-1	TRBJ2-5	TGCGCCAGCAGTTTACAGCAGGGGCCCGAGGAGACCCAGTACTTC	CASSLQQGPEETQYF
-	-	TRBV6-4	TRBJ2-1	TGTGCCAGCAGTGTAAAAGCGGCAAATCTCAATGAGCAGTTCTTC	CASSVKAANLNEQFF
-	TRBD2	TRBV9	TRBJ2-7	TGTGCCAGCACCAGACTAGCGGGAGACCACGAGCAGTACTTC	CASTRLAGDHEQYF
-	TRBD2	TRBV2	TRBJ2-1	TGTGCCAGCAGTGATTTAGCGGGGAATGAGCAGTTCTTC	CASSDLAGNEQFF
few	TRBD2	TRBV28	TRBJ2-1	TGTGCCAGCAGTTTGCAGCGGGGGAGCTCCTACAATGAGCAGTTCTTC	CASSLQRGSSYNEQFF
-	TRBD1	TRBV5-1	TRBJ2-5	TGCGCCAGCAGATCCCTAGGGACAGCGTACCAAGAGACCCAGTACTTC	CASRSLGTAYQETQYF
few	TRBD1	TRBV6-1	TRBJ1-2	TGTGCCAGCAGTGAGCAGGGGGCTCGCTATGGCTACACCTTC	CASSEQGARYGYTF
once	TRBD2	TRBV7-9	TRBJ2-1	TGTGCCAGCAGCTTAGGGACTAGCGGGACTGAGCAGTTCTTC	CASSLGTSGTEQFF
few	-	TRBV7-9	TRBJ1-2	TGTGCCAGCAGCTTGGCCAGGGGAAGGGATGGCTACACCTTC	CASSLARGRDGYTF
few	-	TRBV30	TRBJ1-1	TGTGCCTGGAGTGTAAAAGTGGCACTGGAGGATACTTTCTTT	CAWSVKVALEDTFF
-	TRBD2	TRBV28	TRBJ2-6	TGTGCCAGCAGTTATGGGACTAGCGGGGCCGGGGCCAACGTCCTGACTTTC	CASSYGTSGAGANVLTF
-	-	TRBV7-9	TRBJ2-3	TGTGCCAGCAGCTTAGCCGGGACTAGCACAGATACGCAGTATTTT	CASSLAGTSTDTQYF
-	TRBD1	TRBV5-4	TRBJ1-2	TGTGCCAGCAGCTTGGCCGTGGGGACAGCGCCTAATGGCTACACCTTC	CASSLAVGTAPNGYTF
-	-	TRBV27	TRBJ1-2	TGTGCCAGCAGTTTAAGTCGCGGGGGGGCGGATGGCTACACCTTC	CASSLSRGGADGYTF
-	-	TRBV30	TRBJ2-1	TGTGCCTGGAGTGTACCTGGGGGGGCGCCATACAATGAGCAGTTCTTC	CAWSVPGGAPYNEQFF
-	TRBD2	TRBV11-3	TRBJ2-7	TGTGCCAGCACTCGGGGGGGTATGAACGAGCAGTACTTC	CASTRGGMNEQYF
-	-	TRBV19	TRBJ2-2	TGTGCCAGTAGGTCAACGGACACCGGGGAGCTGTTTTTT	CASRSTDTGELFF